This is a list of T cell receptor beta chains from one sample in a study of blood T cell repertoires in COVID-19. Profiled with immunoSEQ multiplex PCR; TCRdb holds only in-frame clones, not every one. In the table there are tens of thousands of clones, 75% to 95% of which are singletons. What was sequenced was peripheral blood. These receptors were collected from a human donor with active COVID-19. The donor label of this sample is uncertain. Each CDR3 is given with its conserved first and last residue. The order of the fields is V gene, CDR3 protein.

TRBV24-1	CATRGTGAEQFF
TRBV9	CASSVVRDRSLTGELFF
TRBV7-9	CASSLAEQGLNTIYF
TRBV25-1	CASSDGNTGELFF
TRBV7-6	CASSSSQGLTEAFF
TRBV27	CATKWSGGDTYEQYF
TRBV5-6	CASSRGESLEAFF
TRBV19	CAEGQGHTGELFF
TRBV11-1	CASSPDRVTYEQYF
TRBV5-1	CASSPDTGWGEAFF
TRBV3-1/TRBV3-2	CASSLRGGQDEAFF
TRBV12-3/TRBV12-4	CASSPDSKTQYF
TRBV3-1/TRBV3-2	CASSLDRVAYGYTF
TRBV7-9	CASSPEGLFQPQHF
TRBV10-3	CATLLPTPSRGAYEQYF
TRBV5-1	CASSLELAGGGEQFF
TRBV7-2	CASSLWGQVYNEQFF
TRBV24-1	CATSNRDRSNEQFF
TRBV15	CATSRGGHGSVEQYF
TRBV3-1/TRBV3-2	CASSQVAGDPGNTIYF
TRBV6-5	CASSYSGPAGGSGYTF
TRBV19	CASSETPLWAMNTEAFF